The source of this T cell receptor (beta chain) is a study of T-cell memory formation after mild COVID-19. A 5'RACE reaction primed in the constant segment made cDNA libraries of TCR alpha and TCR beta, and these carried sample barcodes and UMIs. Each CDR3 protein is one row after TCRdb ran MiXCR on the 5' RACE reads. The sample shows fewer than 500,000 distinct CDR3 sequences, around a quarter of them seen only once. The CDR3 runs 15 residues. J lost 4 bases, V lost 5 bases, and 8 bases had no gene match. This clonotype was seen more than once but under ten times. The antigen is undetermined. The study's findings and limits: Some clones that responded turned up in pre-infection memory, which suggests that cross-reactive memory joined in.

The clonotype was recovered from an adult woman who had mild COVID-19 (a few samples of this study predate the infection). Cell type and time point are not known. The sequencing sample was made of PBMCs or a T cell subset sorted from them (not recorded which). The V and J genes are TRBV12-3 or TRBV12-4 and TRBJ2-5, with 9 bases that match TRBD2. Here the CDR3 reads CASSVLAGVLETQYF. CDR3 bases: TGTGCCAGCAGTGTGTTAGCGGGAGTTTTAGAGACCCAGTACTTC.